These T cell receptor beta chains were read from a single sample in a study of blood T cell repertoires in COVID-19. The protocol was immunoSEQ multiplex PCR, while the TCRdb copy is restricted to in-frame clones and leaves out a portion. This table has some 450,000 clones, 85% to 90% appearing once. Sequenced sample: peripheral blood. All receptors derive from a man younger than 35 with COVID-19, enrolled during active disease. Each CDR3 is given with its conserved first and last residue. D genes are given only for firm matches. Some rows have no size entry. The others give once, few or many, or a class for an expanded clone.

TRBJ1-5	TRBV5-6	TRBD1	-	CASSSWWGQGVDQPQHF	TGTGCCAGCAGCTCATGGTGGGGACAGGGGGTTGATCAGCCCCAGCATTTT
TRBJ1-1	TRBV29-1	-	-	CSVAWGSGEAFF	TGCAGCGTTGCATGGGGATCAGGGGAAGCTTTCTTT
TRBJ1-4	TRBV5-1	TRBD1	-	CASSPDRGTNEKLFF	TGCGCCAGCAGCCCAGACAGGGGAACTAATGAAAAACTGTTTTTT
TRBJ1-1	TRBV6-2/TRBV6-3	-	few	CASSYYGENTEAFF	TGTGCCAGCAGTTATTACGGGGAGAACACTGAAGCTTTCTTT
TRBJ1-6	TRBV27	-	once	CASSPTRRNSPLHF	TGTGCCAGCAGCCCCACAAGGAGGAATTCACCCCTCCACTTT
TRBJ2-7	TRBV7-2	TRBD1	-	CASSLGGTGGYEQYF	TGTGCCAGCAGCTTAGGGGGGACAGGGGGCTACGAGCAGTACTTC
TRBJ1-6	TRBV28	TRBD1	-	CASSLRGGDSPLHF	TGTGCCAGCAGTTTAAGAGGGGGCGATTCACCCCTCCACTTT
TRBJ2-2	TRBV3-1/TRBV3-2	TRBD2	-	CASSPLTSGTGELFF	TGTGCCAGCAGCCCGTTGACTAGCGGCACCGGGGAGCTGTTTTTT
TRBJ2-5	TRBV9	-	-	CASGQGETQYF	TGTGCCAGCGGGCAGGGGGAGACCCAGTACTTC
TRBJ2-7	TRBV29-1	TRBD1	-	CSVDGGQGAGEQYF	TGCAGCGTTGACGGAGGACAGGGGGCAGGGGAGCAGTACTTC
TRBJ2-4	TRBV19	TRBD2	-	CASSPGTSGRVAKNIQYF	TGTGCCAGTAGTCCGGGGACTAGCGGCCGCGTAGCCAAAAACATTCAGTACTTC
TRBJ1-4	TRBV10-1	TRBD1	-	CASSEGTGENEKLFF	TGCGCCAGCAGTGAAGGGACAGGGGAGAATGAAAAACTGTTTTTT
TRBJ2-1	TRBV6-5	TRBD1	-	CASSHRDRGYNEQFF	TGTGCCAGCAGTCACCGGGACAGGGGCTACAATGAGCAGTTCTTC
TRBJ1-5	TRBV20-1	-	-	CSARGTPNQPQHF	TGCAGTGCTCGTGGGACACCGAATCAGCCCCAGCATTTT
TRBJ2-2	TRBV25-1	-	-	CASTPSGVSAGELFF	TGTGCCAGCACCCCCTCAGGGGTGTCGGCCGGGGAGCTGTTTTTT
TRBJ2-5	TRBV24-1	TRBD1	-	CATSDLQGPQYF	TGTGCCACCAGTGATTTACAGGGGCCCCAGTACTTC
TRBJ2-5	TRBV9	-	once	CASSVTGLGEETQYF	TGTGCCAGCAGCGTTACAGGGCTGGGGGAAGAGACCCAGTACTTC
TRBJ2-7	TRBV5-1	TRBD2	-	CASSPGGGTDYEQYF	TGCGCCAGCAGCCCGGGAGGGGGGACGGACTACGAGCAGTACTTC
TRBJ2-7	TRBV7-9	TRBD2	-	CASSPGGSYEQYF	TGTGCCAGCAGCCCCGGGGGGTCCTACGAGCAGTACTTC
TRBJ2-7	TRBV21-1	-	-	CASSKAANSSYEQYF	TGTGCCAGCAGCAAAGCAGCAAATTCCTCCTACGAGCAGTACTTC
TRBJ1-6	TRBV19	-	few	CASSTEGRHNSPLHF	TGTGCCAGTAGTACTGAGGGTCGCCATAATTCACCCCTCCACTTT
TRBJ1-4	TRBV19	TRBD1	once	CASSIRTGRTHPNEKLFF	TGTGCCAGTAGTATCCGGACAGGGAGGACACATCCAAATGAAAAACTGTTTTTT
TRBJ2-1	TRBV2	-	-	CASSEIQGGEQFF	TGTGCCAGCAGTGAAATCCAGGGAGGTGAGCAGTTCTTC
TRBJ2-2	TRBV4-2	TRBD1	-	CASSRGTGRTGELFF	TGTGCCAGCAGCAGAGGGACAGGAAGGACCGGGGAGCTGTTTTTT
TRBJ2-5	TRBV4-1	-	-	CASSQAGEYQETQYF	TGCGCCAGCAGCCAAGCCGGGGAATACCAAGAGACCCAGTACTTC
TRBJ2-1	TRBV6-5	-	-	CASSRGSYNEQFF	TGTGCCAGCAGTAGGGGCTCCTACAATGAGCAGTTCTTC
TRBJ1-2	TRBV5-6	-	few	CASSWEGQGGYTF	TGTGCCAGCAGCTGGGAGGGACAAGGTGGCTACACCTTC
TRBJ2-6	TRBV28	-	-	CASSLLSSGANVLTF	TGTGCCAGCAGTTTATTGTCTTCTGGGGCCAACGTCCTGACTTTC
TRBJ2-2	TRBV27	-	-	CASGGWRATGELFF	TGTGCCAGCGGGGGGTGGAGGGCGACCGGGGAGCTGTTTTTT
TRBJ2-7	TRBV7-9	-	-	CASRGGKSYEQYF	TGTGCCAGCAGGGGCGGGAAATCCTACGAGCAGTACTTC
TRBJ1-5	TRBV7-8	TRBD1	once	CASSLEGQGFNQPQHF	TGTGCCAGCAGCTTAGAGGGACAGGGCTTCAATCAGCCCCAGCATTTT
TRBJ2-1	TRBV2	TRBD2	once	CANGGRLAGEGEQFF	TGTGCCAACGGCGGGCGACTAGCGGGAGAGGGCGAGCAGTTCTTC
TRBJ2-5	TRBV5-4	TRBD1	-	CASSSTGAQETQYF	TGTGCCAGCAGCTCGACAGGGGCGCAAGAGACCCAGTACTTC
TRBJ2-1	TRBV5-4	-	-	CASSLRRGQDEQFF	TGTGCCAGCAGCTTGAGGAGGGGGCAGGATGAGCAGTTCTTC
TRBJ2-1	TRBV6-5	-	-	CASRVLTGEQFF	TGTGCCAGCAGAGTACTGACGGGTGAGCAGTTCTTC
TRBJ2-1	TRBV9	-	-	CASSGLNEQFF	TGTGCCAGCAGCGGACTTAATGAGCAGTTCTTC
TRBJ2-2	TRBV7-6	TRBD1	-	CASDPGGYTGELFF	TGTGCCAGTGACCCAGGGGGCTACACCGGGGAGCTGTTTTTT
TRBJ2-7	TRBV5-1	-	-	CASSFISGSYEQYF	TGCGCCAGCAGCTTTATTAGCGGCTCCTACGAGCAGTACTTC
TRBJ2-6	TRBV7-6	-	once	CASSPVGPSKENVLTF	TGTGCCAGCAGCCCTGTTGGGCCCAGTAAGGAAAACGTCCTGACTTTC
TRBJ2-1	TRBV25-1	TRBD1	-	CASSESDRSNEQFF	TGTGCCAGCAGTGAATCGGACAGGTCTAATGAGCAGTTCTTC
TRBJ2-1	TRBV27	TRBD2	-	CASRASGSYEQFF	TGTGCCAGCAGGGCTAGCGGGAGTTATGAGCAGTTCTTC
TRBJ1-3	TRBV29-1	-	-	CSVQTQFQNTIYF	TGCAGCGTTCAGACACAATTTCAAAACACCATATATTTT
TRBJ2-1	TRBV19	-	-	CASKPGSSYNEQFF	TGTGCCAGTAAACCCGGTAGCTCCTACAATGAGCAGTTCTTC
TRBJ2-7	TRBV6-5	TRBD1	-	CASRTGSSYEQYF	TGTGCCAGCAGGACAGGGAGCTCCTACGAGCAGTACTTC
TRBJ2-5	TRBV7-8	-	-	CASSLGGRETQYF	TGTGCCAGCAGCTTAGGCGGCCGCGAGACCCAGTACTTC
TRBJ1-1	TRBV7-8	TRBD1	-	CASSLDRGPGSTEAFF	TGTGCCAGCAGCTTGGACAGGGGCCCAGGAAGCACTGAAGCTTTCTTT
TRBJ1-5	TRBV7-8	-	-	CASSLGSAPGNQPQHF	TGTGCCAGCAGCTTAGGGTCGGCCCCAGGGAATCAGCCCCAGCATTTT
TRBJ2-5	TRBV7-9	TRBD2	-	CASSLAGRQETQYF	TGTGCCAGCAGCTTAGCCGGGAGGCAAGAGACCCAGTACTTC
TRBJ2-1	TRBV5-1	TRBD2	-	CASSLMPFGGDEQFF	TGCGCCAGCAGCTTGATGCCCTTTGGGGGGGATGAGCAGTTCTTC
TRBJ2-5	TRBV5-1	-	-	CASSLAGGQETQYF	TGCGCCAGCAGCTTGGCCGGGGGACAAGAGACCCAGTACTTC
TRBJ2-5	TRBV5-8	-	-	CASRRRKGQTQYF	TGTGCCAGCAGAAGAAGGAAGGGGCAGACCCAGTACTTC